This note documents a single T cell receptor (beta chain) sequence. The CDR3 runs to 18 residues. The junction had 10 bases not matched to a gene; V was cut back by 2 bases and J by 4 bases. CDR1 SEHNR and CDR2 FQNEAQ come from the germline V gene (reference sequence). The entry originates in a study of blood T cell repertoires in COVID-19. Study details: The origin of the acute and convalescent COVID-19 samples was the United States, Italy and Spain. In each case, the material was cDNA or gDNA derived from T cells, B-cell-depleted T cells, or PBMCs.

The authors' processing: Estimated nucleated cell counts came from reference gene primer amplification. This table comes from immunoSEQ multiplex PCR, and its TCRdb copy is limited to in-frame clones, with some not included. The V and J calls and clone size come from that table; D and trimming were worked out from the DNA. This sample has around 110,000 clones; 82% occur once, and the top ten carry around 7.5%. This clonotype originated in a man aged 65 to 79 with active or convalescent COVID-19. This rearrangement joins TRBV7-9 to TRBJ2-3; 12 bases line up with TRBD2. The sequencing input was peripheral blood. CDR3 protein: CASSLRSSSGRVADTQYF. The DNA of the CDR3 is TGTGCCAGCAGCTTACGTTCCTCTAGCGGGAGGGTGGCAGATACGCAGTATTTT. The variable domain in full, completed from reference TRBV7-9 and TRBJ2-3, reads DTGVSQNPRHKITKRGQNVTFRCDPISEHNRLYWYRQTLGQGPEFLTYFQNEAQLEKSRLLSDRFSAERPKGSFSTLEIQRTEQGDSAMYLCASSLRSSSGRVADTQYFGPGTRLTVL.